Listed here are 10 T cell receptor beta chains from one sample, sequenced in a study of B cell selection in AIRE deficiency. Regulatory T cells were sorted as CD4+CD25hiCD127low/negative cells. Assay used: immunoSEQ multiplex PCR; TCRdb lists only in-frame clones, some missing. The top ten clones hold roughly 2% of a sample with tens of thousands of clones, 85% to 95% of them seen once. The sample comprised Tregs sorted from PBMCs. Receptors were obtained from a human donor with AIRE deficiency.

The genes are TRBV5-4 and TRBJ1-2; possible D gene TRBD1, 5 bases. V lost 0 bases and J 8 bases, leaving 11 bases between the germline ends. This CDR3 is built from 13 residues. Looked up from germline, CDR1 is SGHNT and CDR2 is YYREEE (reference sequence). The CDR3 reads CASSLEGARGYTF. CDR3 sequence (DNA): TGTGCCAGCAGCTTGGAAGGGGCGAGAGGCTACACCTTC.

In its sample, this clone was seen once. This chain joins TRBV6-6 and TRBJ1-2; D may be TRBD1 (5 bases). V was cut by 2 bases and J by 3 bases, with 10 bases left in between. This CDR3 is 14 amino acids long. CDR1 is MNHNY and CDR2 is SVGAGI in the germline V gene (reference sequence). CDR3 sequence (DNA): TGTGCCAGCAGTTACAGGGGAAAGGACTATGGCTACACCTTC. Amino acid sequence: CASSYRGKDYGYTF.

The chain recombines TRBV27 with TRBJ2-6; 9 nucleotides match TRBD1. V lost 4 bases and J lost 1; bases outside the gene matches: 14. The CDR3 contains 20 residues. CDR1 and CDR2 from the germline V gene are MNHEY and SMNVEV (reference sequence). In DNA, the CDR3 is TGTGCCAGCAGTTCCTCCGGGACAGGGCGCTTGAGGTCTGGGGCCAACGTCCTGACTTTC. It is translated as CASSSSGTGRLRSGANVLTF.

The DNA for the CDR3 is TGTGCCAGCAGAAAAGGGACTATTGCTGAGACCCAGTACTTC. Its protein product is CASRKGTIAETQYF. V usage is TRBV28 and J usage is TRBJ2-5; 7 nucleotides align to TRBD2. The CDR3 has 14 residues. The V and J ends lost 6 bases and 5 bases, in that order; junction bases with no gene match: 9. Germline lookup yields CDR1 MDHEN and CDR2 SYDVKM.

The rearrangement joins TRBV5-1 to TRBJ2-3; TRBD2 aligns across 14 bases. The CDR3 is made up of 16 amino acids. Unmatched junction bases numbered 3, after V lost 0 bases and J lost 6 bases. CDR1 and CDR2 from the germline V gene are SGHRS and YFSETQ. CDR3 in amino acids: CASSLGLAGGLDTQYF. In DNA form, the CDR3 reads TGCGCCAGCAGCTTGGGACTAGCGGGAGGGTTGGATACGCAGTATTTT.

As DNA, the CDR3 is TGTGCCAGTAGTATAAGAAGCTCTGGAAACACCATATATTTT. Protein sequence: CASSIRSSGNTIYF. The chain has TRBV19 and TRBJ1-3, with D hard to call. Germline V gene data show CDR1 as LNHDA and CDR2 as SQIVND (reference sequence). This CDR3 comprises 14 residues. V lost 2 bases and J lost 0, with 5 bases in between.

The CDR3 nucleotides are TGCAGCGGGGGGGTAACAGATACGCAGTATTTT. This encodes CSGGVTDTQYF. The rearrangement joins TRBV29-1 to TRBJ2-3; tentative D call: TRBD2 (6 bases). Germline values: CDR1 SQVTM, CDR2 ANQGSEA. Trimming pared 7 bases from V and 3 bases from J, leaving 8 bases between. CDR3 length equals 11 residues.

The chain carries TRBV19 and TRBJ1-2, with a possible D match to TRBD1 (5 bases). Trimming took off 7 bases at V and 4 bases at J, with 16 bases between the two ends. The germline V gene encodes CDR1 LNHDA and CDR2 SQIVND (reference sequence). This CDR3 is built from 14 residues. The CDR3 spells CASTDWTQTYGYTF. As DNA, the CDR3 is TGTGCCAGTACAGACTGGACACAAACCTATGGCTACACCTTC.

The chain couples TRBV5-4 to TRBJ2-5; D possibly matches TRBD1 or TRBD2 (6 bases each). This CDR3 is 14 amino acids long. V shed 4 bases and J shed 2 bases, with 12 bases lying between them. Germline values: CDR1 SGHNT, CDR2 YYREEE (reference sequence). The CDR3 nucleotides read TGTGCCAGCAGCGGGGGCCTAGCGCAAGAGACCCAGTACTTC. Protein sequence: CASSGGLAQETQYF.

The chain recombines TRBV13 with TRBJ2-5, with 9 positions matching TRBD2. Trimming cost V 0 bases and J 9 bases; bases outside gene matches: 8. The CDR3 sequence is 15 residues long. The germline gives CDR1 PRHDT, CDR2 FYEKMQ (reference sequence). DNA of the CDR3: TGTGCCAGCAGCTTAGGCTCACCGGGACTAGCTCCCCAGTACTTC. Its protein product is CASSLGSPGLAPQYF.